In this sample, the clone carrying this TCR beta chain turned up many times. Antigen specificity is unknown. The germline V and J ends were trimmed by 6 bases and 3 bases, with 11 bases remaining between them. The length of the CDR3 is 13 residues. Germline V gene data show CDR1 as KGHSH and CDR2 as LQKENI. This sample was included in a study of regulatory T cells in long-lasting Graves disease. Study background: More than 5 years of antithyroid drugs with positive TSH receptor antibodies defined persistent Graves' disease.

The sample's time point: persistent/refractory GD, antithyroid drugs over 5 years with positive TRAb. Isolated PBMC RNA provided the starting material for the TCR library. Study-wide findings and caveats: Blood alone, not thyroid tissue, was studied.

Library construction for TCR beta used iRepertoire HTBI primers and Arm-PCR of CDR3 regions. Original analysis: Identification yielded 55 to 75 TRBV and about 15 TRBJ segments across samples. TCRdb re-derived calls from the multiplex PCR reads in MiXCR, one entry per CDR3 protein. For this entry, the V and J calls and clone size follow TCRdb and not the study's own pipeline. The sample holds almost 350,000 distinct CDR3 sequences, around a fifth seen once. Sequencing used peripheral blood mononuclear cells (PBMCs), obtained when the disease was refractory, from a patient treated with antithyroid drugs. This clonotype originated in a female donor with Graves disease. The genes are TRBV18 and TRBJ1-2; no clear D gene. For the CDR3, the DNA is TGTGCCAGCTCCCCAACGCCAGACTATGGCTACACCTTC. It codes for CASSPTPDYGYTF.